This T cell receptor beta chain comes out of a study of blood T cell repertoires in COVID-19. This clone was seen more than once but under ten times. Generated by immunoSEQ multiplex PCR, the TCRdb table keeps only in-frame clones and is missing some. Of about 190,000 clones detected, roughly four fifths appear once; the ten largest clones hold about 6%. Between the trimmed V and J ends, which lost 0 bases and 7 bases, there was a span of 8 bases. Germline loops: CDR1 SGDLS, CDR2 YYNGEE. The CDR3 is made up of 14 amino acids. The chain carries TRBV9 and TRBJ1-6; possible D gene TRBD1, 6 bases. The clonotype comes from a woman aged 40 to 50 with acute or convalescent COVID-19. The sequenced material came from peripheral blood. The CDR3, as DNA: TGTGCCAGCAGCGTAGTACAGGGAAATTCACCCCTCCACTTT. As protein: CASSVVQGNSPLHF.